This T cell receptor (beta chain) was obtained from a study of T cells in Graves' hyperthyroidism and ophthalmopathy. V was clipped by 8 bases and J by 3 bases; unmatched bases: 7. CDR1 is SQVTM, CDR2 ANQGSEA, per germline. The CDR3 is 13 amino acids. Based on clinical symptoms, serum thyroxine and TRAb, thyroid ultrasound and orbital computed tomography, diagnoses were reached. The study, taken as a whole, reports: Blood shared most expanded thyroid clonotypes above 0.001. A model built on 13 V-J features separated ophthalmopathy from stable hyperthyroidism.

Comments on this clonotype: Antigen unknown.

Amplified regions were TCR beta CDR3 sequences from RNA transcripts. An initial round of RT-PCR targeting the TCR CDR3 relied on the HTBI primer set. MiXCR was run by TCRdb on the multiplex PCR reads, yielding one entry per CDR3 protein. Of roughly 500,000 distinct CDR3 sequences listed, around 45% are singletons. Sequencing used peripheral blood or thyroid tissue (not recorded which). This TCR was recovered from an adult woman with Graves' disease, either hyperthyroidism or ophthalmopathy (not recorded which). The chain uses TRBV29-1 and TRBJ2-7; 10 nucleotides line up with TRBD2. The CDR3 sequence is CSMEAGGFYEQYF. The CDR3 nucleotides read TGCAGCATGGAAGCGGGAGGGTTCTACGAGCAGTACTTC.